This record looks at one T cell receptor beta chain sequence and its context. Antigen specificity is unknown. The V gene's germline CDR1 is SQVTM and CDR2 ANQGSEA. This CDR3 is built from 15 residues. The ends were cut back, 2 bases at V and 0 bases at J, with 8 bases in the middle. The method was immunoSEQ multiplex PCR; TCRdb's version includes in-frame clones alone and lacks a portion of them. The data show over 150,000 clones, 90% to 95% seen once. These data belong to a study of T cell responses to AZD1222 COVID-19 vaccine. Findings and caveats of the study: Increased Spike-specific TCR breadth and depth were observed after two AZD1222 doses. Spike-wide vaccine-associated CD4 TCRs dominated at 160-218 and 743-854. Donors skewed white British and female; clonal diversity was possibly underestimated.

Combined were second doses at about 4 or about 12 weeks. The chain employs TRBV29-1 and TRBJ1-6; D ambiguous. This clonotype was sampled from an adult who received the AZD1222 COVID-19 vaccine. The source material was peripheral blood, sampled 28 days after the second AZD1222 dose. CDR3 amino acids: CSVERASSYNSPLHF. CDR3 coding DNA: TGCAGCGTTGAAAGGGCGAGCTCCTATAATTCACCCCTCCACTTT.